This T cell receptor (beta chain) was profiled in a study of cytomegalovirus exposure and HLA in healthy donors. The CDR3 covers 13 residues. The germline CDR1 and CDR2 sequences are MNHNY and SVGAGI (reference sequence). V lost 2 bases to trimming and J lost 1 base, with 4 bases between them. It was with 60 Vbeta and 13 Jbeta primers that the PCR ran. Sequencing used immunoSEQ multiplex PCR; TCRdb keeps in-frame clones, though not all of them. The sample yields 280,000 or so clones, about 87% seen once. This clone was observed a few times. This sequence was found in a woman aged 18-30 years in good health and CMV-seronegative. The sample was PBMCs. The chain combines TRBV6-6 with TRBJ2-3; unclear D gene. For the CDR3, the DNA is TGTGCCAGCAGTTACGAGGGCACAGATACGCAGTATTTT. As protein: CASSYEGTDTQYF.